Shown below are 24 T cell receptor beta chains from a single sample sequenced in a study of CD8 T cells in Susac syndrome. An amount of RNA that ranged from 0.5 to 1 ug was reverse transcribed with random hexamers. TCRdb re-analysed the immunoSEQ multiplex PCR reads in MiXCR, keeping a single row per CDR3 protein. The table has some 450,000 distinct CDR3 sequences, approximately 85% seen once; the top ten hold about 0.12%. The sequencing sample was made of CD8+ T cells from PBMCs. Receptors originate from a human donor with multiple sclerosis.

V is TRBV30 and J is TRBJ1-1, with TRBD1 as a possible D gene (6 bases). Trimming took off 1 base at V and 6 bases at J, with 9 bases between the two ends. The CDR3 extends over 12 amino acids. Germline-derived CDR1 and CDR2 are GTSNPN and SVGIG (reference sequence). The CDR3 is CAWSAGVSEAFF. CDR3 nucleotides: TGTGCCTGGAGTGCAGGGGTGTCTGAAGCTTTCTTT.

The table lists this clonotype with a few counts. The rearrangement uses TRBV11-2 and TRBJ2-7; weak D call: TRBD1 (5 bases). This CDR3 is 15 amino acids long. Trimming pared 3 bases from V and 0 bases from J, leaving 12 bases between. Germline CDR1 SGHAT, CDR2 FQNNGV. This CDR3 is CASSLDTGPSYEQYF. The CDR3, as DNA: TGTGCCAGCAGCTTGGACACAGGACCCTCCTACGAGCAGTACTTC.

The J gene is TRBJ1-5, the V gene TRBV4-1; 10 bases are shared with TRBD1. CDR1 is MGHRA and CDR2 is YSYEKL in the germline V gene. This CDR3 comprises 15 residues. Trimming removed 2 bases from V and 5 bases from J; junction bases left unmatched: 3. CDR3 in DNA: TGCGCCAGCAGCCAAATCGGACAGGGGGATCAGCCCCAGCATTTT. Translated, it gives CASSQIGQGDQPQHF.

The V gene is TRBV6-6, the J gene TRBJ2-1, with 7 bases that match TRBD1. The V gene end was trimmed by 6 bases and the J gene end by 2 bases; junction bases not matched to a gene: 10. This CDR3 spans 16 amino acids. Germline CDR1 reads MNHNY; CDR2 reads SVGAGI (reference sequence). This CDR3 is CASSSTGHLTYNEQFF. The CDR3 nucleotides are TGTGCCAGCAGCTCGACAGGGCACCTAACCTACAATGAGCAGTTCTTC.

The chain employs TRBV7-6 and TRBJ2-1; D not certain. The ends were cut back, 7 bases at V and 0 bases at J, with 13 bases in the middle. The CDR3 runs to 15 residues. The germline V gene has CDR1 SGHVS and CDR2 FNYEAQ. In DNA, the CDR3 is TGTGCCAGCACCCCCGGGCAAAGCTCCTACAATGAGCAGTTCTTC. Translating it yields CASTPGQSSYNEQFF.

The V and J genes are TRBV30 and TRBJ1-2; TRBD1 might be the D (5 bases). V lost 1 base and J lost 3, with 21 bases in between. The CDR3 is 17 residues long. Germline CDR1 and CDR2: GTSNPN and SVGIG (reference sequence). This CDR3 is CAWSANGGFPGDYGYTF. CDR3 DNA: TGTGCCTGGAGTGCCAACGGGGGATTCCCCGGGGACTATGGCTACACCTTC.

Comment on this clonotype: Because the CDR3's place on the DNA is in doubt, the DNA is left out and the CDR3 is given as listed by TCRdb. The V and J genes are TRBV1 and TRBJ1-4. TRBV1 is assigned pseudogene status. The CDR3 has 17 amino acids, counting both end residues. This chain's CDR3 is CTSSQYIVGVGVENCFF.

This sequence joins TRBV24-1 and TRBJ1-6; no clear D gene. CDR1 and CDR2 (germline): KGHDR, SFDVKD. V lost 7 bases to trimming and J lost 15 bases, with 12 bases between them. The CDR3 has 11 residues. The DNA for the CDR3 is TGTGCCACCAGCGACCCCTACGGCCTCCACTTT. Translation gives CATSDPYGLHF.

The chain recombines TRBV20-1 with TRBJ1-2; 8 bases match TRBD1. The germline CDR1 and CDR2 sequences are DFQATT and SNEGSKA (reference sequence). CDR3 length: 13 residues. Trimming took 5 bases from V and 4 from J; bases not matched to a gene: 6. The CDR3 protein is CSAPTGTGYGYTF. CDR3 DNA sequence: TGCAGTGCTCCTACCGGGACAGGCTATGGCTACACCTTC.

The CDR3 loop is CASSYPDGNTIYF. Here the CDR3 DNA reads TGTGCCAGCAGTTACCCGGACGGAAACACCATATATTTT. The chain combines TRBV6-2 or TRBV6-3 with TRBJ1-3, with D uncertain. Germline V gene sequence: CDR1 MNHEY, CDR2 SVGEGT. Trimming left V 2 bases short and J 4 bases short, with 6 bases between. This CDR3 contains 13 residues.

V and J are TRBV6-6 and TRBJ2-7, with TRBD1 matching 9 bases. Trimming removed 2 bases from V and 5 bases from J; junction bases left unmatched: 7. CDR3 size: 15 residues. In germline, CDR1 is MNHNY, CDR2 SVGAGI (reference sequence). This chain's CDR3 is CASSYAGTGSDEQYF. Here the CDR3 DNA reads TGTGCCAGCAGTTACGCCGGGACAGGGTCCGACGAGCAGTACTTC.

This chain connects TRBV28 to TRBJ2-1; 7 nucleotides line up with TRBD2. CDR3 length equals 14 residues. The germline gives CDR1 MDHEN, CDR2 SYDVKM. J lost 5 bases, V lost 2 bases, and 3 bases had no gene match. The CDR3 loop reads CASSLAGDDNEQFF. In DNA form, the CDR3 reads TGTGCCAGCAGTTTAGCGGGAGACGACAATGAGCAGTTCTTC. The variable domain in full, completed from reference TRBV28 and TRBJ2-1, reads DVKVTQSSRYLVKRTGEKVFLECVQDMDHENMFWYRQDPGLGLRLIYFSYDVKMKEKGDIPEGYSVSREKKERFSLILESASTNQTSMYLCASSLAGDDNEQFFGPGTRLTVL.

V is TRBV6-5 and J is TRBJ2-1, with 11 bases fitting TRBD2. The CDR3 is made up of 15 amino acids. V dropped 4 bases and J dropped 4; count of bases not matched to a gene: 3. Germline loops: CDR1 MNHEY, CDR2 SVGAGI. CDR3 nucleotides: TGTGCCAGCAGTTTACTAGCGGGGGAGTACAATGAGCAGTTCTTC. It yields the protein CASSLLAGEYNEQFF.

The V and J genes are TRBV4-1 and TRBJ2-3; TRBD1 matches at 9 bases. J was trimmed by 4 bases and V by 2 bases; bases with no gene match: 10. Per germline, CDR1 MGHRA and CDR2 YSYEKL. This CDR3 comprises 17 residues. The CDR3 DNA is TGCGCCAGCAGCCAACCCCCGGGACAGGGTTATTCAGATACGCAGTATTTT. Encoded protein: CASSQPPGQGYSDTQYF.

The chain joins TRBV29-1 to TRBJ1-2, with D maybe TRBD1 (6 bases). Trimming removed 6 bases at V and 1 base at J, with 12 bases between. Germline V gene sequence: CDR1 SQVTM, CDR2 ANQGSEA. This CDR3 comprises 13 residues. CDR3: CSVDSNLNYGYTF. As DNA, the CDR3 is TGCAGCGTGGACAGTAACCTTAACTATGGCTACACCTTC.

This chain uses TRBV29-1 with TRBJ2-3; 7 positions agree with TRBD1. Trimming removed 3 bases from V and 9 bases from J; junction bases left unmatched: 9. The CDR3 extends over 13 amino acids. Looked up from germline, CDR1 is SQVTM and CDR2 is ANQGSEA. CDR3 nucleotides: TGCAGCGTTGACGATCAGGGGGTCGGAACGCAGTATTTT. Protein sequence: CSVDDQGVGTQYF.

The chain employs TRBV18 and TRBJ2-1, with D possibly called TRBD1 or TRBD2 (5 bases each). V dropped 3 bases and J dropped 6 bases, with 15 bases sitting between them. CDR3 length: 15 residues. In germline, CDR1 is KGHSH, CDR2 LQKENI. The CDR3 sequence: CASSPGTRAVNEQFF. CDR3 sequence (DNA): TGTGCCAGCTCACCCGGGACCCGGGCGGTCAATGAGCAGTTCTTC.

The chain links TRBV5-4 to TRBJ1-1; the D gene is possibly TRBD1 (5 bases). Trimming cost V 4 bases and J 1 base, with 11 bases left between them. CDR1 is SGHNT, CDR2 YYREEE, per germline (reference sequence). The CDR3 consists of 14 residues. The CDR3 DNA sequence: TGTGCCAGCAGCCCCATGGGGGGGAACACTGAAGCTTTCTTT. Amino acid sequence: CASSPMGGNTEAFF.

The chain joins TRBV7-8 to TRBJ1-6, with D unclear. Trimming pared 2 bases from V and 7 bases from J, leaving 12 bases between. Germline V gene data show CDR1 as SGHVS and CDR2 as FQNEAQ. The CDR3 is 15 amino acids. This chain's CDR3 is CASSLTSSRNSPLHF. CDR3 bases: TGTGCCAGCAGCTTAACGTCAAGCCGGAATTCACCCCTCCACTTT.

This clonotype was counted between two and nine times. The chain links TRBV7-9 to TRBJ2-7; 11 bases are shared with TRBD1. The CDR3 runs 15 residues. CDR1 SEHNR and CDR2 FQNEAQ come from the germline V gene (reference sequence). The V and J ends lost 8 bases and 4 bases, in that order; junction bases with no gene match: 10. CDR3: CASGGFRDRGYEQYF. The CDR3 nucleotides are TGTGCCAGCGGGGGTTTCCGGGACAGGGGGTACGAGCAGTACTTC.

The V and J genes are TRBV3-1 and TRBJ2-1, with 12 bases that match TRBD2. CDR1 is LGHDT and CDR2 is YNNKEL in the germline V gene (reference sequence). The CDR3 length is 19 residues. V shed 0 bases, J shed 0 bases, and the junction held 6 bases outside the gene matches. The CDR3 region has the DNA TGTGCCAGCAGCCAAGATTGGCTAGCGGGGGGGGGCTCCTACAATGAGCAGTTCTTC. Residues: CASSQDWLAGGGSYNEQFF.

This clonotype was counted only a few times. Its ends do not fully match the called genes, so a read error is possible. The V gene is TRBV6-1, the J gene TRBJ1-5, with TRBD1 matching 7 bases. The germline CDR1 and CDR2 sequences are MNHNS and SASEGT. The CDR3 has 13 amino acids. This chain's CDR3 is CASGEGAHQPQHF. The DNA of the CDR3 is TGTGCCAGCGGTGAGGGGGCGCATCAGCCCCAGCATTTT.

This clonotype was detected a few times. The rearrangement joins TRBV25-1 to TRBJ2-7, with 9 bases lining up with TRBD1. Germline loops: CDR1 MGHDK, CDR2 SYGVNS. The V gene end was trimmed by 4 bases and the J gene end by 2 bases; junction bases not matched to a gene: 3. The CDR3 spans 14 residues. CDR3 bases: TGTGCCAGCAGTGGGGGACAGGGCGCCTACGAGCAGTACTTC. Translation gives CASSGGQGAYEQYF.

The chain has TRBV5-1 and TRBJ2-5; 10 bases agree with TRBD1. V was pared by 3 bases and J by 4 bases, with 6 bases of the junction left unmatched. This CDR3 contains 15 residues. The germline gives CDR1 SGHRS, CDR2 YFSETQ. For the CDR3, the DNA is TGCGCCAGCAGCTCCGGGACAGGGGATTTAGAGACCCAGTACTTC. Protein sequence: CASSSGTGDLETQYF.